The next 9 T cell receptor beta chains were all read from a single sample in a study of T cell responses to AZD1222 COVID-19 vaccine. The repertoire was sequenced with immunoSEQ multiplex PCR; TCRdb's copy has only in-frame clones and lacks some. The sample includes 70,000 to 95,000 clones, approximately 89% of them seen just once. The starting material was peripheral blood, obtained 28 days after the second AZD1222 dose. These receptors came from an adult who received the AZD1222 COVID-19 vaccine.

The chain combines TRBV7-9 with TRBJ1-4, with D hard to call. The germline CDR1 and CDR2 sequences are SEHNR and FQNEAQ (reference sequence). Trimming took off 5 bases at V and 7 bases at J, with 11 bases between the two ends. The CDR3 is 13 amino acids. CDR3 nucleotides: TGTGCCAGCAGCCCATGGGGAGGTGAAAAACTGTTTTTT. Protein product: CASSPWGGEKLFF.

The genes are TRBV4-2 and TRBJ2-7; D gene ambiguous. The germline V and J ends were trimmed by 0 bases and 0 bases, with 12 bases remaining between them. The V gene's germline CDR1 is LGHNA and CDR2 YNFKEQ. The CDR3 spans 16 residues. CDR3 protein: CASSQDWGSSSYEQYF. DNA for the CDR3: TGTGCCAGCAGCCAAGATTGGGGTAGTTCCTCCTACGAGCAGTACTTC.

The CDR3 DNA follows: TGCGCCAGCAGCTTGGGGGGCAGCAACTCTGGAAACACCATATATTTT. Translating gives CASSLGGSNSGNTIYF. This sequence joins TRBV5-1 and TRBJ1-3; TRBD1 is a possible D gene (5 bases). Trimming pared 0 bases from V and 0 bases from J, leaving 10 bases between. The CDR3 runs to 16 residues. From germline, CDR1 is SGHRS and CDR2 YFSETQ. Full variable domain (missing parts from reference TRBV5-1 and TRBJ1-3): KAGVTQTPRYLIKTRGQQVTLSCSPISGHRSVSWYQQTPGQGLQFLFEYFSETQRNKGNFPGRFSGRQFSNSRSEMNVSTLELGDSALYLCASSLGGSNSGNTIYFGEGSWLTVV.

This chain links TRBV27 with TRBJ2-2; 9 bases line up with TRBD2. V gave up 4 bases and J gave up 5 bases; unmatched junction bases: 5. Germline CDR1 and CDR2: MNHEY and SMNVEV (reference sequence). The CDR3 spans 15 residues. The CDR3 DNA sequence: TGTGCCAGCAGTTCAGGGACTAGCTGGACCGGGGAGCTGTTTTTT. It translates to CASSSGTSWTGELFF.

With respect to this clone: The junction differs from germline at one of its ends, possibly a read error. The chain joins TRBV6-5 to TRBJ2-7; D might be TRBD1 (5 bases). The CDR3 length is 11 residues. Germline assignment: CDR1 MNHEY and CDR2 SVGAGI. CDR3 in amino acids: CARRGTDEQCF. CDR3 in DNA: TGTGCCAGAAGGGGAACAGACGAGCAGTGCTTC.

CDR3 nucleotides: TGCAGTGCTAGACCGTTACAAGAGCAGTTCTTC. Amino acid sequence: CSARPLQEQFF. This chain links TRBV20-1 with TRBJ2-1; D unclear. V shed 2 bases and J shed 10 bases, with 9 bases lying between them. The CDR3 loop spans 11 amino acids. Germline CDR1 and CDR2: DFQATT and SNEGSKA (reference sequence).

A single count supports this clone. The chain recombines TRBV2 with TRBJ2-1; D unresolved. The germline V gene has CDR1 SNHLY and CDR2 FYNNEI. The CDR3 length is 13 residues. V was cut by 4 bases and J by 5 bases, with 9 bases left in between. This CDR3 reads CASSATSNNEQFF. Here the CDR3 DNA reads TGTGCCAGCAGTGCGACTTCCAACAATGAGCAGTTCTTC.

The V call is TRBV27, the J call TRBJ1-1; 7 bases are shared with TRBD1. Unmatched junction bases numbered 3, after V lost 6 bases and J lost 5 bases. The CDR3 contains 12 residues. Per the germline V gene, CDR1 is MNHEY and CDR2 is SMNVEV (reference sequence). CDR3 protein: CASRTGSTEAFF. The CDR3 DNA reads TGTGCCAGCAGGACAGGGAGTACTGAAGCTTTCTTT.

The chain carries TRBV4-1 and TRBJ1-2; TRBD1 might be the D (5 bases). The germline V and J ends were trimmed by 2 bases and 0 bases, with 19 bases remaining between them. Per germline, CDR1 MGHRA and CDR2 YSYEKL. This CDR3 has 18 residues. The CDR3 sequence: CASSQSRVEGRANYGYTF. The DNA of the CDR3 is TGCGCCAGCAGCCAAAGCAGGGTGGAAGGGAGGGCTAACTATGGCTACACCTTC.